A single sample is the source of the 9 T cell receptor beta chains below, sequenced in a study of vaccination and CD4 T cells after COVID-19 (dated by TCRdb to between 2021 and 2024). The library was generated by PCR. The listed sequencing device is Illumina iSeq 100. DNA from cultured CD4+ T cells was subjected to TCR sequencing with the Oncomine TCR Beta short-read assay at the Johns Hopkins FTIC core. Through fastp at Q25 and MiXCR, TCRdb rebuilt clones from the public reads, retaining in-frame beta chains. Every CDR3 protein is listed once, alongside the most common genes and DNA of its rows. Here the sample has 16,000 or so distinct CDR3 sequences; 54% occur a single time. The ten biggest clones cover about a sixth of the sample. The time point label corresponds to: late sampling 161 to 241 days after vaccination in a few convalescent patients. The treatment or condition label, read with the paper, signifies: roughly 10-day PBMC culture with coronavirus spike peptide pools or control peptides (ViraFEST assay).

These receptors have no identified antigens. Source: CD4+ T cells from blood, cultured in vitro, taken about 7 months after SARS-CoV-2 vaccination. These receptors all stem from a human donor who had recovered from COVID-19.

The chain couples TRBV19 to TRBJ2-6, with D possibly called TRBD1 or TRBD2 (5 bases each). The CDR3 has 14 residues. The V end was cut by 7 bases, the J end by 2 bases, with 9 bases between. CDR1 is LNHDA, CDR2 SQIVND, per germline (reference sequence). For the CDR3, the DNA is TGTGCCAGTAATCGGGGCACTGGGGCCAACGTCCTGACTTTC. The encoded protein is CASNRGTGANVLTF.

The genes are TRBV20-1 and TRBJ2-7; weak D call: TRBD2 (6 bases). V lost 3 bases and J 0 bases, leaving 9 bases between the germline ends. The CDR3 spans 13 residues. Germline V CDR1 and CDR2: DFQATT, SNEGSKA (reference sequence). CDR3 sequence reads: CSASGGLSYEQYF. The CDR3 region has the DNA TGCAGTGCTAGCGGGGGTCTCTCCTACGAGCAGTACTTC.

The V call is TRBV19, the J call TRBJ2-3; a possible D gene is TRBD2 (6 bases). The V gene lost 0 bases and the J gene lost 6 bases, with 16 bases spanning the gap. The CDR3 loop spans 16 amino acids. In germline, CDR1 is LNHDA, CDR2 SQIVND (reference sequence). The CDR3 loop reads CASSIDRRLEGDTQYF. CDR3 coding DNA: TGTGCCAGTAGTATAGATAGAAGGTTGGAGGGGGATACGCAGTATTTT.

Only a few counts were recorded for this clonotype. The chain is built from TRBV19 and TRBJ1-2, with D unresolved. Trimming stripped 3 bases from V and 5 bases from J, with 13 bases between. CDR1 is LNHDA, CDR2 SQIVND, per germline (reference sequence). The CDR3 spans 14 residues. CDR3 protein: CASSMVRGGYGYTF. The DNA for the CDR3 is TGTGCCAGTAGTATGGTCCGGGGAGGGTATGGCTACACCTTC.

This chain connects TRBV7-8 to TRBJ1-1; D unresolved. This CDR3 spans 15 amino acids. V shed 1 base and J shed 1 base, with 10 bases lying between them. Germline V gene sequence: CDR1 SGHVS, CDR2 FQNEAQ. This chain's CDR3 is CASSLVWQANTEAFF. Written as DNA, the CDR3 is TGTGCCAGCAGCTTAGTGTGGCAGGCGAACACTGAAGCTTTCTTT.

This chain joins TRBV6-5 and TRBJ2-5, with D possibly TRBD1 on 6 matching bases. Germline lookup yields CDR1 MNHEY and CDR2 SVGAGI. CDR3 size: 13 residues. Trimming cost V 4 bases and J 5 bases, with 11 bases left between them. The CDR3 DNA is TGTGCCAGCAGTTCAACAGGGTTGGAGACCCAGTACTTC. It specifies CASSSTGLETQYF.

The chain links TRBV20-1 to TRBJ1-1; 7 nucleotides align to TRBD1. The CDR3 consists of 15 residues. Germline CDR1 is DFQATT and CDR2 is SNEGSKA (reference sequence). The J segment lost 5 bases and the V segment lost 5 bases, leaving 14 bases of the junction unmatched. CDR3 loop: CSAQLTGEGATEAFF. CDR3 nucleotides: TGCAGTGCTCAACTCACAGGGGAGGGGGCGACTGAAGCTTTCTTT.

The chain has TRBV24-1 and TRBJ2-1; TRBD2 matches 12 bases. This CDR3 contains 18 residues. The germline V gene encodes CDR1 KGHDR and CDR2 SFDVKD. V lost 2 bases to trimming and J lost 5 bases; unmatched junction nucleotides: 9. The CDR3 DNA sequence: TGTGCCACCAGTGATTCTACCCCGACTAGCGGGGGTAACAATGAGCAGTTCTTC. Encoded protein: CATSDSTPTSGGNNEQFF.

The gene calls are TRBV7-8 and TRBJ2-2; either TRBD1 or TRBD2 may fit D (7 bases each). CDR3 length equals 18 residues. CDR1 and CDR2 from the germline V gene are SGHVS and FQNEAQ. Deletions cut 6 bases from V and 7 bases from J, with 27 bases between. This CDR3 is CASRPGRGRGRLNGELFF. In DNA form, the CDR3 reads TGTGCCAGCAGACCCGGACGAGGGAGGGGGCGATTGAACGGGGAGCTGTTTTTT.